This TCR beta chain was found in a study of blood T cell repertoires in COVID-19. TCRdb's table, derived via immunoSEQ multiplex PCR, lists solely in-frame clones and lacks some. Of about 220,000 clones listed, 80% are singletons. Germline V lookup: CDR1 MNHNY, CDR2 SVGAGI (reference sequence). V was pared by 5 bases and J by 6 bases, with 5 bases of the junction left unmatched. The CDR3 runs to 14 residues. The material sequenced was peripheral blood. The receptor's source is a woman between 65 and 79 years old with acute or convalescent COVID-19. The J gene is TRBJ2-1, the V gene TRBV6-6; 9 nucleotides line up with TRBD2. Here the CDR3 reads CASSPGLASNEQFF. The CDR3 region has the DNA TGTGCCAGCAGTCCCGGACTAGCGAGCAATGAGCAGTTCTTC.